A single sample gave rise to the 21 T cell receptor beta chains below, sequenced in a study of T-cell memory formation after mild COVID-19. TCRdb processed the 5' RACE reads anew with MiXCR; each CDR3 protein has one entry. The data contain about 440,000 distinct CDR3 sequences, approximately 20% of them seen just once; the ten biggest clones take up approximately 8.4%. Sequences were obtained from PBMCs or a T cell subset sorted from them (not recorded which). Source of these receptors: an adult woman who had mild COVID-19 (a few samples of this study predate the infection). Cell type and time point are not known.

This clonotype was seen a handful of times. The chain links TRBV5-6 to TRBJ2-7; maybe TRBD2 (6 bases). V was shortened by 2 bases and J by 3 bases, with 12 bases between the two germline ends. The length of the CDR3 is 14 residues. CDR1 is SGHDT and CDR2 is YYEEEE in the germline V gene. CDR3 amino acids: CASSFERVVYEQYF. Written as DNA, the CDR3 is TGTGCCAGCAGCTTTGAGCGGGTCGTCTACGAGCAGTACTTC.

This chain connects TRBV18 to TRBJ1-4; possible D gene TRBD1, 5 bases. This CDR3 region has 15 residues. The V end lost 4 bases, the J end lost 6 bases, and 15 bases lay between the germline ends. CDR1 is KGHSH, CDR2 LQKENI, per germline. The CDR3 sequence: CASSRTSGGDEKLFF. In nucleotides, the CDR3 is TGTGCCAGCTCACGCACAAGTGGAGGGGATGAAAAACTGTTTTTT.

The rearrangement uses TRBV12-3 or TRBV12-4 and TRBJ1-4, with D maybe TRBD1 (6 bases). This CDR3 has 13 residues. Trimming removed 7 bases at V and 6 bases at J, with 12 bases between. The DNA for the CDR3 is TGTGCCAGCAAGGGGGACGGGTATGAAAAACTGTTTTTT. Amino acids: CASKGDGYEKLFF.

There are a few counts of this clonotype. The chain employs TRBV5-1 and TRBJ2-1, with 9 positions matching TRBD2. The junction had 4 bases not matched to a gene; V was cut back by 3 bases and J by 6 bases. The CDR3 extends over 14 amino acids. Per the germline V gene, CDR1 is SGHRS and CDR2 is YFSETQ. This CDR3 reads CASSSLAGVNEQFF. CDR3 nucleotide sequence: TGCGCCAGCAGCTCCTTAGCGGGAGTCAATGAGCAGTTCTTC.

This clonotype was counted between two and nine times. The chain combines TRBV5-4 with TRBJ2-1; no clear D gene. Germline V CDR1 and CDR2: SGHNT, YYREEE (reference sequence). There are 13 residues in the CDR3. Trimming removed 9 bases at V and 7 bases at J, with 17 bases between. CDR3 DNA sequence: TGTGCCACCAGAGTCCTGGACGGAAATGAGCAGTTCTTC. This codes for CATRVLDGNEQFF.

This chain uses TRBV29-1 with TRBJ2-7, with D unresolved. Between the trimmed V and J ends, which lost 2 bases and 0 bases, there was a span of 8 bases. This CDR3 is built from 13 residues. Per the germline V gene, CDR1 is SQVTM and CDR2 is ANQGSEA. CDR3 sequence (DNA): TGCAGCGTTGAAAGCGTGGCCTCCTACGAGCAGTACTTC. This gives the protein CSVESVASYEQYF.

The chain has TRBV5-1 and TRBJ2-1, with D possibly called TRBD1 or TRBD2 (6 bases each). V dropped 4 bases and J dropped 8 bases, with 19 bases sitting between them. CDR1 and CDR2 from the germline V gene are SGHRS and YFSETQ. The CDR3 contains 15 residues. In DNA, the CDR3 is TGCGCCAGCAGCCCGAGGGGGGTTGAGGTATATGAGCAGTTCTTC. Translation: CASSPRGVEVYEQFF.

This clonotype has only a few counts. V gene TRBV15 combines with J gene TRBJ1-6; TRBD1 is a possible D gene (5 bases). CDR1 is LNHNV, CDR2 YYDKDF, per germline (reference sequence). This CDR3 comprises 15 residues. Deletions cut 1 base from V and 8 bases from J, with 12 bases between. The CDR3 bases are TGTGCCACCAGCAGAGGTCGGGACTACGATTCACCCCTCCACTTT. Translated: CATSRGRDYDSPLHF.

This clonotype was picked up many times. A read error may produce the germline difference seen at one junction end. The chain employs TRBV5-1 and TRBJ1-1, with 9 bases identical to TRBD1. Germline V lookup: CDR1 SGHRS, CDR2 YFSETQ. The CDR3 extends over 14 amino acids. The CDR3: CASSSRQGGTEAFF. The CDR3 nucleotides are TGTGCCAGCAGCTCCCGACAGGGGGGGACTGAAGCTTTCTTT.

The table lists this clonotype with a few counts. This rearrangement joins TRBV5-1 to TRBJ1-2; unclear D gene. Germline CDR1 SGHRS, CDR2 YFSETQ. CDR3 length: 17 residues. The ends were cut back, 0 bases at V and 3 bases at J, with 18 bases in the middle. For the CDR3, the DNA is TGCGCCAGCAGCTTGGACGCGTTAGATTCTTTTGACTATGGCTACACCTTC. Protein sequence: CASSLDALDSFDYGYTF.

The rearrangement links TRBV6-2 or TRBV6-3 to TRBJ2-5, with D maybe TRBD1 (6 bases). CDR1 is MNHEY and CDR2 is SVGEGT in the germline V gene. This CDR3 has 15 amino acids. Between the trimmed V and J ends, which lost 6 bases and 5 bases, there was a span of 19 bases. The CDR3, as DNA: TGTGCCAGCAGACTTCCACAGGGTCTGGGGGAGACCCAGTACTTC. It yields the protein CASRLPQGLGETQYF.

This clonotype was seen at least ten times. This chain connects TRBV12-3 or TRBV12-4 to TRBJ1-4; 7 nucleotides align to TRBD1. Losses at the gene ends were 0 bases for V and 3 bases for J; bases not matched to a gene: 4. This CDR3 contains 16 residues. The CDR3 nucleotides are TGTGCCAGCAGTTTAGCCCGGGACAGCCCTAATGAAAAACTGTTTTTT. Its translation is CASSLARDSPNEKLFF.

The sample holds one count of this clonotype. The rearrangement uses TRBV5-1 and TRBJ1-1; D gene uncertain. The germline CDR1 and CDR2 sequences are SGHRS and YFSETQ. This CDR3 contains 13 residues. V was shortened by 4 bases and J by 3 bases, with 10 bases between the two germline ends. CDR3 DNA sequence: TGCGCCAGCAGCATACTAAGGGACACTGAAGCTTTCTTT. It encodes CASSILRDTEAFF.

V is TRBV7-6 and J is TRBJ1-1, with D uncertain. With 1 base removed from V and 11 bases from J, the gap between germline ends came to 11 bases. This CDR3 is built from 12 residues. The germline V gene encodes CDR1 SGHVS and CDR2 FNYEAQ. In DNA, the CDR3 is TGTGCCAGCAGCTTAGACGGGGTCGACGCTTTCTTT. Residues: CASSLDGVDAFF.

This clonotype was observed a handful of times. This chain links TRBV5-1 with TRBJ2-3; the match to TRBD1 covers 8 bases. CDR1 is SGHRS, CDR2 YFSETQ, per germline. V shed 0 bases, J shed 1 base, and the junction held 7 bases outside the gene matches. The CDR3 has 17 residues. The CDR3 region has the DNA TGCGCCAGCAGCTTGGGGGAGACAGGGGTAGGCACAGATACGCAGTATTTT. Translation gives CASSLGETGVGTDTQYF.

The rearrangement joins TRBV12-3 or TRBV12-4 to TRBJ1-2; D might be TRBD1 (6 bases). CDR3 length: 14 amino acids. Trimming removed 6 bases at V and 5 bases at J, with 16 bases between. CDR3 in amino acids: CASRDEGGNYGYTF. In DNA form, the CDR3 reads TGTGCCAGCAGAGATGAAGGGGGAAATTATGGCTACACCTTC.

The J gene is TRBJ2-2, the V gene TRBV7-6; D is ambiguous. Germline V gene sequence: CDR1 SGHVS, CDR2 FNYEAQ. V shed 4 bases and J shed 4 bases, with 13 bases lying between them. The CDR3 loop spans 15 amino acids. As DNA, the CDR3 is TGTGCCAGCAGCTCCCGCAGCGAATTCACCGGGGAGCTGTTTTTT. This gives the protein CASSSRSEFTGELFF.

The rearrangement joins TRBV29-1 to TRBJ1-6, with no clear D. The length of the CDR3 is 13 residues. Germline V CDR1 and CDR2: SQVTM, ANQGSEA. The V gene lost 6 bases and the J gene lost 10 bases, with 16 bases spanning the gap. The CDR3 reads CSVRTGINSPLHF. CDR3 nucleotides: TGCAGCGTCCGGACGGGGATTAACTCACCCCTCCACTTT.

The J gene is TRBJ2-1, the V gene TRBV7-9, with 7 nucleotides matching TRBD2. V gave up 2 bases and J gave up 8 bases; unmatched junction bases: 12. CDR1 SEHNR and CDR2 FQNEAQ come from the germline V gene (reference sequence). The CDR3 has 16 amino acids. The CDR3 region is CASSLSPREGGHEQFF. The DNA for the CDR3 is TGTGCCAGCAGCTTAAGTCCGAGGGAGGGAGGGCATGAGCAGTTCTTC.

This chain joins TRBV4-1 and TRBJ1-2, with unresolved D. The V end lost 8 bases, the J end lost 2 bases, and 18 bases lay between the germline ends. The length of the CDR3 is 15 residues. The germline V gene encodes CDR1 MGHRA and CDR2 YSYEKL. The CDR3 protein is CASAAGGSSNYGYTF. In DNA, the CDR3 is TGCGCCAGCGCAGCGGGTGGCAGTTCCAACTATGGCTACACCTTC.

The chain has TRBV20-1 and TRBJ2-5; TRBD2 agrees at 7 bases. Unmatched junction bases numbered 6, after V lost 0 bases and J lost 5 bases. The germline gives CDR1 DFQATT, CDR2 SNEGSKA (reference sequence). This CDR3 region has 14 residues. CDR3 loop: CSARETGGRETQYF. CDR3 in DNA: TGCAGTGCTAGAGAGACGGGAGGAAGGGAGACCCAGTACTTC.